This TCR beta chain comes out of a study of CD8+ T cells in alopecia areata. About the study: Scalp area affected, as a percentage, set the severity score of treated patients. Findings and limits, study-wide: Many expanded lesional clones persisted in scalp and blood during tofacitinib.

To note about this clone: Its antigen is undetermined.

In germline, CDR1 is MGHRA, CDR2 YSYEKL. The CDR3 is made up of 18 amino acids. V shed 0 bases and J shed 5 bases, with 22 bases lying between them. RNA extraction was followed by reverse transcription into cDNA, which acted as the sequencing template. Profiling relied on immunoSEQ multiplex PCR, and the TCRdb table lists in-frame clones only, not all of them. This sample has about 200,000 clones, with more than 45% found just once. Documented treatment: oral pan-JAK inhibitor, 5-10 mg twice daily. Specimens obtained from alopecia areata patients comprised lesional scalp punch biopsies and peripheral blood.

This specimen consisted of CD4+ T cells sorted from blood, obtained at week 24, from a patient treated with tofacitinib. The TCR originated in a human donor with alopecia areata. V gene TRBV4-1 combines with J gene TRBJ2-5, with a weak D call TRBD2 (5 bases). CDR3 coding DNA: TGCGCCAGCAGCCAAGATGAAATGAGGCTAAGGCGCGGGGAGACCCAGTACTTC. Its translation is CASSQDEMRLRRGETQYF.